This TCR beta chain derives from a study of T-cell reconstitution after alpha-beta-depleted transplantation in children. This clonotype was detected only a few times. The germline V gene encodes CDR1 KGHSH and CDR2 LQKENI. The CDR3 sequence is 15 residues long. The V gene end was trimmed by 8 bases and the J gene end by 3 bases; junction bases not matched to a gene: 12. Unique molecular identifiers were incorporated when the TCRbeta library was constructed. Via MiXCR, TCRdb re-called the PCR reads, giving one row per CDR3 protein. The sample contains 250,000 to 400,000 distinct CDR3 sequences, approximately 23% of which appear only once.

This sequence originates from a male patient between 5 and 17 years old who had a stem cell transplant for acute lymphoblastic leukemia, so the T cells may come from the graft donor. This sequence joins TRBV18 and TRBJ1-2; the match to TRBD1 covers 7 bases. The sample consisted of PBMCs, mostly from graft donor cells, taken 180 days after TCRalphabeta/CD19-depleted stem cell transplant. CDR3 in amino acids: CASAGQTHGDYGYTF. The CDR3 DNA is TGTGCCAGCGCGGGACAGACGCATGGGGACTATGGCTACACCTTC.